This TCR beta chain was captured by sequencing in a study of shared clonotypes between healthy human individuals. General observations from the study: The sharing of about 5% of naive CD4 clonotypes was seen across a few donors. Naive subsets generally exceeded memory subsets in estimated richness.

For this clone: Antigen: not known.

A CD45RA+ naive subset and a CD45RA-negative memory subset were split from CD4+ cells. Using immunoSEQ multiplex PCR, the repertoire was profiled, and TCRdb retains in-frame clones only, with some absent. The profile shows over a million clones, around 97% of them singletons. Trimming stripped 3 bases from V and 5 bases from J, with 10 bases between. Germline V gives CDR1 KGHSH, CDR2 LQKENI. The CDR3 is 13 residues long. The chain links TRBV18 to TRBJ2-5; D unclear. The source is a man in his thirties or forties in good health. The sequencing input was naive CD4+ T cells sorted from blood. The subset denotes: CD45RA+ positively selected. The CDR3 DNA reads as TGTGCCAGCTCACCCCAACTGAGGGAGACCCAGTACTTC. Translating gives CASSPQLRETQYF.